This T cell receptor (beta chain) was sequenced for a study of blood T cell repertoires in COVID-19. This table comes from immunoSEQ multiplex PCR, and its TCRdb copy is limited to in-frame clones, with some not included. The table lists about 100,000 clones, around nine tenths of them singletons, with 1.5% to 2% in the top ten. The TCR sequence derives from an elderly man with acute or convalescent COVID-19. The sample comprised peripheral blood.

In DNA form, the CDR3 reads TGTGCCAGCACCCCAGGGAGGGGCCAAGAGACCCAGTACTTC. Its protein product is CASTPGRGQETQYF. The chain joins TRBV11-2 to TRBJ2-5; 7 bases fit TRBD2. The CDR3 totals 14 residues. The germline CDR1 and CDR2 sequences are SGHAT and FQNNGV. After removal of 7 bases from V and 1 base from J, the junction contained 6 bases not matched to a gene.